This T cell receptor (beta chain) was profiled in a study of cytomegalovirus exposure and HLA in healthy donors. Notes on the study in general: Cytomegalovirus association was assigned to 150 to 200 TCR beta chains. The finding came from a later analysis; first-cohort TCR clusters tended to co-occur in the 130 or so validation repertoires. Rare TCR sequences predominated, though certain public TCRs were found in many donors.

The repertoire was sequenced with immunoSEQ multiplex PCR; TCRdb's copy has only in-frame clones and lacks some. The sample yields around 250,000 clones, around 91% seen once. The CDR3 consists of 13 residues. Germline CDR1 is LNHDA and CDR2 is SQIVND (reference sequence). V gave up 3 bases and J gave up 5 bases, with 8 bases separating them. A note on this clone: Its antigen is still unknown.

The chain is built from TRBV19 and TRBJ1-5, with D unresolved. This TCR was sampled from a woman younger than 30 in good health and CMV-seronegative. The sequenced material came from PBMCs. Here the CDR3 DNA reads TGTGCCAGTAGTATCAGCGGGGATCAGCCCCAGCATTTT. As protein: CASSISGDQPQHF.